A selection of T cell receptor beta chains follows, all from one sample in a study of blood T cell repertoires in COVID-19. Profiling relied on immunoSEQ multiplex PCR, and the TCRdb table lists in-frame clones only, not all of them. The sample shows more than 110,000 clones, 80% to 85% of them seen only once. Sample: peripheral blood. The receptor source for this set is a woman aged 55-75 years with acute or convalescent COVID-19. Both conserved end residues are part of each CDR3. The D gene is left open where the match is weak. A row's size may be missing; if present it is once, few, many or a size class.

cdr3_nt cdr3_aa v_call d_call clone_size j_call
TGTGCCAGCACCTCCCTCGTGGAACAGCCCAAAAGCTCCTACGAGCAGTACTTC CASTSLVEQPKSSYEQYF TRBV28 . . TRBJ2-7
TGTGCCACCAGTTCCCCCCTGGCAGGGTCAAGTACCGGGGAGCTGTTTTTT CATSSPLAGSSTGELFF TRBV24-1 . once TRBJ2-2
TGTGCCAGCAGCCAAGATCCCAGCGGGTCTTACAATGAGCAGTTCTTC CASSQDPSGSYNEQFF TRBV3-1/TRBV3-2 . . TRBJ2-1
TGTGCCAGCAGCCAACTGAGCGGGGCGGGTAGTGAGCAGTTCTTC CASSQLSGAGSEQFF TRBV3-1/TRBV3-2 TRBD2 . TRBJ2-1
TGTGCCAGCAGCCGGGCCGGGGAGCTGTTTTTT CASSRAGELFF TRBV12-3/TRBV12-4 . once TRBJ2-2
TGTGCCAGCAGTTTACGTAGCGGGAGGGCTCGGGAGCAGTACTTC CASSLRSGRAREQYF TRBV28 TRBD2 . TRBJ2-7
TGTGCCAGCAGCGTAGCTGTGGCGGCCGAAAAACTGTTTTTT CASSVAVAAEKLFF TRBV9 . . TRBJ1-4
TGTGCCAGCAGTCCACCCGACGGGACAGGGATCTACGAGCAGTACTTC CASSPPDGTGIYEQYF TRBV28 TRBD1 once TRBJ2-7
TGTGCCAGCAGCCAAGGGGGGCTTAGCGGGAGGGCCTGGGATGAGCAGTTCTTC CASSQGGLSGRAWDEQFF TRBV4-2 TRBD2 once TRBJ2-1
TGTGCCAGCAGCGTAGAAGGGAGCGGCAATCAGCCCCAGCATTTT CASSVEGSGNQPQHF TRBV9 . . TRBJ1-5
TGTGCCTGGGGAGGGTCTGTCAATGAGCAGTTCTTC CAWGGSVNEQFF TRBV5-4 TRBD2 . TRBJ2-1
TGTGCCAGCAGCCCCCCGGTCGGGGCCAACGTCCTGACTTTC CASSPPVGANVLTF TRBV7-9 . . TRBJ2-6
TGTGCCAGCAGTGAACAGGGTATCACCGAGCAGTACTTC CASSEQGITEQYF TRBV2 . . TRBJ2-7
TGTGCCATCAGCTGGCAGGGGGATCAGCCCCAGCATTTT CAISWQGDQPQHF TRBV10-3 TRBD1 . TRBJ1-5
TGTGCCAGCAGTCCCTCAGGGTCCTCTGGAAACACCATATATTTT CASSPSGSSGNTIYF TRBV28 . . TRBJ1-3
TGTGCCATCAGTCGTGGACAGGGGGCCCTATATGGCTACACCTTC CAISRGQGALYGYTF TRBV10-3 TRBD1 . TRBJ1-2
TGTGCCAGCAGTTTAAAACCCATAGGGGGCAATGAGCAGTTCTTC CASSLKPIGGNEQFF TRBV27 . . TRBJ2-1
TGTGCCAGCAGCCAAGTGACAGGGGGAAGGGAGACCCAGTACTTC CASSQVTGGRETQYF TRBV3-1/TRBV3-2 TRBD1 few TRBJ2-5